This T cell receptor beta chain was sequenced in a study of patients and donors after allogeneic stem cell transplantation. This clonotype was detected a few times. Germline values: CDR1 PRHDT, CDR2 FYEKMQ (reference sequence). V was shortened by 5 bases and J by 5 bases, with 16 bases between the two germline ends. The CDR3 totals 15 residues. TCRdb used MiXCR to reprocess the RT-PCR reads, holding one entry per CDR3 protein. The sample carries 410,000 or so distinct CDR3 sequences, 16% recorded once. The sequence was obtained from a human donor who was either an allogeneic HSCT recipient or a stem cell or donor lymphocyte infusion donor (not recorded which). It is not recorded whose cells these are; they may come from a transplant donor. The genes are TRBV13 and TRBJ1-5; D possibly corresponds to TRBD1 (5 bases). The specimen sequenced was blood, either unsorted or a sorted T cell fraction (not recorded which). CDR3 DNA: TGTGCCAGCAGCCAAACCGGGACCTCAGATCAGCCCCAGCATTTT. Residues: CASSQTGTSDQPQHF.